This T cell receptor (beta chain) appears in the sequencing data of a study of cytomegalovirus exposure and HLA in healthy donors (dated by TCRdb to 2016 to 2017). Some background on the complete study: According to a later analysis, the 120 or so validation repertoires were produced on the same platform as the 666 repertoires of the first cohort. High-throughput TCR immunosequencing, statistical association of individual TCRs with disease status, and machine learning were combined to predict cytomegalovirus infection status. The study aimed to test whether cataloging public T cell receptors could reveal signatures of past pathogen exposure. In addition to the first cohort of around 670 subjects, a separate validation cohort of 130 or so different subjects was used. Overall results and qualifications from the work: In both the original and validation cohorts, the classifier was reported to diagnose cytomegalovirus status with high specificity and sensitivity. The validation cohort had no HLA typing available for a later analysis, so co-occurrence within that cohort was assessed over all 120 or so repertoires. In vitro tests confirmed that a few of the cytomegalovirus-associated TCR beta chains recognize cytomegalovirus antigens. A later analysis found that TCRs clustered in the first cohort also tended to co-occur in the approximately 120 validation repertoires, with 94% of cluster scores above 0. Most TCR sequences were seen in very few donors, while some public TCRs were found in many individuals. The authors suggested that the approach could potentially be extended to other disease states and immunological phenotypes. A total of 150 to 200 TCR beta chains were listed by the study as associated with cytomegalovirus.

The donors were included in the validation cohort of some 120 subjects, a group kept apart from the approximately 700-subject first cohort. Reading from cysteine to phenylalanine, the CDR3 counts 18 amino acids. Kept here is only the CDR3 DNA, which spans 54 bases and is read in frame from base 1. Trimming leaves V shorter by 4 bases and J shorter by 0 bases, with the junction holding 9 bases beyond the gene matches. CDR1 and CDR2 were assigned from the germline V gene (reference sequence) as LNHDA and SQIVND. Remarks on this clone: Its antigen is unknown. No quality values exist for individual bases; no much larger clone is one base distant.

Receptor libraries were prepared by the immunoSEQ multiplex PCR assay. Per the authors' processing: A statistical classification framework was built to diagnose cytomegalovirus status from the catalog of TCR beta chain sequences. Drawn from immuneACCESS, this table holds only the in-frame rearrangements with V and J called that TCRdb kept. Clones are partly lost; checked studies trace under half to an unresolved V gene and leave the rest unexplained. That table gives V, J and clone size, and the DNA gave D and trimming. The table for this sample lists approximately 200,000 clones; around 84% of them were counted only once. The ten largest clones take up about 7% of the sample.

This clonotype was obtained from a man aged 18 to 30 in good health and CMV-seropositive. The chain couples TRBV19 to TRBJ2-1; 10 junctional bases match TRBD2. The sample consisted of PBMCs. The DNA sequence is TGTGCCAGTAGTACCAGGACTAGCGGACTGAGCTCCTACAATGAGCAGTTCTTC. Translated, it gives CASSTRTSGLSSYNEQFF.